This TCR beta chain was sequenced for a study of blood T cell repertoires in COVID-19. V shed 0 bases and J 15 bases; nucleotides not matched to a gene: 8. The CDR3 extends over 15 amino acids. CDR1 and CDR2 (germline): SGHDN, FVKESK. In the original analysis: Reference gene primer amplification gave estimated nucleated cell counts. Produced via immunoSEQ multiplex PCR; TCRdb's table is partial and in-frame only. That table gives V, J and clone size, and the DNA gave D and trimming. The table shows around 260,000 clones, with roughly 80% occurring only once. Sequenced material: peripheral blood. This sequence originates from a man aged 55 to 70 who had recovered from COVID-19. The chain uses TRBV14 and TRBJ2-1, with 13 bases fitting TRBD2. DNA of the CDR3: TGTGCCAGCAGCCAAGATGGACTAGCGGGAGAATCGCCGTTCTTC. As protein: CASSQDGLAGESPFF.